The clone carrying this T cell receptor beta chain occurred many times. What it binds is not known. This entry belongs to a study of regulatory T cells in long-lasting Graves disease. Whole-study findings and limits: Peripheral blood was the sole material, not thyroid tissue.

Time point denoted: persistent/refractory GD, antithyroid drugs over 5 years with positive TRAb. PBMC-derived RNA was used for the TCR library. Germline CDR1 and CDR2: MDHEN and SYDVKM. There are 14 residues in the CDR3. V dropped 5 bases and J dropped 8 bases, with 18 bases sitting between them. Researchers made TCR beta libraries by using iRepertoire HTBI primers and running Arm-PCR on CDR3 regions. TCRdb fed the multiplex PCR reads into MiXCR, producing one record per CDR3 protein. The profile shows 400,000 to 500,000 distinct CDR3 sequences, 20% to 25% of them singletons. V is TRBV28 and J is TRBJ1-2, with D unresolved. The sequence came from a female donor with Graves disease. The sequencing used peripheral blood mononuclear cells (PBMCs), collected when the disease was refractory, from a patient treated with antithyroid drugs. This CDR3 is CASSTQMTSIGYTF. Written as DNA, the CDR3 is TGTGCCAGCAGTACCCAGATGACTAGTATAGGCTACACCTTC.